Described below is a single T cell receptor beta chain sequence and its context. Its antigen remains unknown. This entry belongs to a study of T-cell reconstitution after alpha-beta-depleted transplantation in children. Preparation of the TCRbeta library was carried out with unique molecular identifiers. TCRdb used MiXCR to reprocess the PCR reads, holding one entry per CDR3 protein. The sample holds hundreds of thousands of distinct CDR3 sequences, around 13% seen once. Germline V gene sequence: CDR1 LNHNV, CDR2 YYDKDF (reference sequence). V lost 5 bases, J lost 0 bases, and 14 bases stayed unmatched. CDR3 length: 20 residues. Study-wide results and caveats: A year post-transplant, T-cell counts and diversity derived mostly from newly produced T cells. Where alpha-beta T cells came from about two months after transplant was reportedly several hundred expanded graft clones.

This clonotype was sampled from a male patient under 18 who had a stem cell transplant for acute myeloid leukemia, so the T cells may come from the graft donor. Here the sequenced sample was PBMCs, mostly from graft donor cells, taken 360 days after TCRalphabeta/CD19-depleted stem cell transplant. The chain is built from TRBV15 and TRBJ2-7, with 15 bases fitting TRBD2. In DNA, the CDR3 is TGTGCCACCAGCGGGCCTAAACCGGGACTAGCGGGAGGAAGCTCCTACGAGCAGTACTTC. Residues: CATSGPKPGLAGGSSYEQYF.